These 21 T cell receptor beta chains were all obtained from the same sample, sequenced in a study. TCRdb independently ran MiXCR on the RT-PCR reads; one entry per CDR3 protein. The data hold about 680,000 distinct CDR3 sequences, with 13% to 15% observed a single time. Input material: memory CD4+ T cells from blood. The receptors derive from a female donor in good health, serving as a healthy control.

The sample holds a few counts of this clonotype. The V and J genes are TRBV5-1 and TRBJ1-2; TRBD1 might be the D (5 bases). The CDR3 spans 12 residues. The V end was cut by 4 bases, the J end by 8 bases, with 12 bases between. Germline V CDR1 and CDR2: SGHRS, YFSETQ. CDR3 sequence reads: CASSPGDVGYTF. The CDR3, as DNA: TGCGCCAGCAGCCCCGGGGACGTCGGCTACACCTTC.

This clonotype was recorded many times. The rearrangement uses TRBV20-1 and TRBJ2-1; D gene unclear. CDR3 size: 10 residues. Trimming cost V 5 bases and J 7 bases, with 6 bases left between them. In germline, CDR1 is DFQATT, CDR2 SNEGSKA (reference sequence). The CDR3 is CSALRNEQFF. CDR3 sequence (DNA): TGCAGTGCTTTGAGGAATGAGCAGTTCTTC.

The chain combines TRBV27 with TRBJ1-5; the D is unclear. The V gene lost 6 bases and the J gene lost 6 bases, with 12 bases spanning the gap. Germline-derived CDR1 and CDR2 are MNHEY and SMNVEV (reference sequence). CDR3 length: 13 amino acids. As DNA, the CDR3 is TGTGCCAGCAGCCCCTCACCTCGTCAGCCCCAGCATTTT. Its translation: CASSPSPRQPQHF.

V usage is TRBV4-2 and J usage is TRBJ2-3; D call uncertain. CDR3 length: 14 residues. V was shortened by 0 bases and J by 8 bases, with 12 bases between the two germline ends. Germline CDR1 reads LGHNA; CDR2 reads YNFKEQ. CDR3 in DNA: TGTGCCAGCAGCCAAGACCGGACGTCCTCTACGCAGTATTTT. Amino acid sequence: CASSQDRTSSTQYF.

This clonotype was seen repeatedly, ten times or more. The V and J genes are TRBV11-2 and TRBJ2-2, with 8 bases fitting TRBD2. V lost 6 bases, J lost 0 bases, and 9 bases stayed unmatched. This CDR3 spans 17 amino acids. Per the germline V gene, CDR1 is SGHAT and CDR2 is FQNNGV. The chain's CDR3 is CASRYVAGGSNTGELFF. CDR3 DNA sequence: TGTGCCAGCAGATATGTGGCGGGGGGATCGAACACCGGGGAGCTGTTTTTT. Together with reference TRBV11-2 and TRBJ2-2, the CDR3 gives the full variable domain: EAGVAQSPRYKIIEKRQSVAFWCNPISGHATLYWYQQILGQGPKLLIQFQNNGVVDDSQLPKDRFSAERLKGVDSTLKIQPAKLEDSAVYLCASRYVAGGSNTGELFFGEGSRLTVL.

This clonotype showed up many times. CDR3 residues: CAIAWGGDTQYF. The CDR3 region has the DNA TGTGCCATTGCATGGGGCGGGGATACGCAGTATTTT. V is TRBV10-3 and J is TRBJ2-3, with D perhaps assigned TRBD1 or TRBD2 (5 bases each). The V end lost 9 bases, the J end lost 6 bases, and 13 bases lay between the germline ends. Germline assignment: CDR1 ENHRY and CDR2 SYGVKD. The CDR3 spans 12 residues.

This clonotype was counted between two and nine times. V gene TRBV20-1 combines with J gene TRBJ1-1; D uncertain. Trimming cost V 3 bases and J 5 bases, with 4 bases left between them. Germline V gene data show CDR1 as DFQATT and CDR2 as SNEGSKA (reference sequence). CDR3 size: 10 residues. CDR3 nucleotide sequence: TGCAGTGCTAGTTTAACTGAAGCTTTCTTT. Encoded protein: CSASLTEAFF.

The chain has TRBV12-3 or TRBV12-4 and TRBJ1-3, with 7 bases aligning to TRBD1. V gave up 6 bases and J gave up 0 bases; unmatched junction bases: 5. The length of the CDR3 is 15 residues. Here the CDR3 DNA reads TGTGCCAGCAGAGGGGACAGATTCTCTGGAAACACCATATATTTT. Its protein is CASRGDRFSGNTIYF.

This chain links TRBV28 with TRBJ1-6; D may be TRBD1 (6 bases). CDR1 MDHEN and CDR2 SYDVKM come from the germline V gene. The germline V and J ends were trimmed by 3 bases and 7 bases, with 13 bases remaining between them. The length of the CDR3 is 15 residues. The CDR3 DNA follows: TGTGCCAGCAGTTTGCCGGGGGGCCGAAATTCACCCCTCCACTTT. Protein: CASSLPGGRNSPLHF.

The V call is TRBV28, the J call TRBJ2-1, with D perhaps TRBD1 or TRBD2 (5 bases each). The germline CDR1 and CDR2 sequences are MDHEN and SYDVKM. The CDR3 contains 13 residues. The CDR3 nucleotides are TGTGGAGTCCTCCGGGACGGGTACAATGAGCAGTTCTTC. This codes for CGVLRDGYNEQFF.

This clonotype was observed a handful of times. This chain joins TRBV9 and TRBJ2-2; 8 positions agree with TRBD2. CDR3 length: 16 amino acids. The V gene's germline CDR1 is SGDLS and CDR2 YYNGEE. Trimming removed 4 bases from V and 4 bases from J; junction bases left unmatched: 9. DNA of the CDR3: TGTGCCAGCAGCCTCAGCGGGAGAACGGGCACCGGGGAGCTGTTTTTT. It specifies CASSLSGRTGTGELFF.

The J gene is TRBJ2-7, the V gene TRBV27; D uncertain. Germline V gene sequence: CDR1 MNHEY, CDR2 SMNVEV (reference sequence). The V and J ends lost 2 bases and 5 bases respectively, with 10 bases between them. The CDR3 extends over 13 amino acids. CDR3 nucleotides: TGTGCCAGCAGTTTAAGGGCGTTCGACGAGCAGTACTTC. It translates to CASSLRAFDEQYF.

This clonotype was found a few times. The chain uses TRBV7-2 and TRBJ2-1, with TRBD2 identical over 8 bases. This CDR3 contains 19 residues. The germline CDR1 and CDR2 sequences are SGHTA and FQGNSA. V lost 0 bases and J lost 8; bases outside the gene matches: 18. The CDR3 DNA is TGTGCCAGCAGCTTAGCGAGTGGGTTTACCGGGACTAGTCGTGATGAGCAGTTCTTC. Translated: CASSLASGFTGTSRDEQFF.

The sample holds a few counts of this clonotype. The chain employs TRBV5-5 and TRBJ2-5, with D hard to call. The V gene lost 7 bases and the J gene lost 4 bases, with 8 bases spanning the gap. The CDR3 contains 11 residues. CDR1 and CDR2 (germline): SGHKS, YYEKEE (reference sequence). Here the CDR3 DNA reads TGTGCCAGCGGATCCTTAGAGACCCAGTACTTC. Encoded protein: CASGSLETQYF.

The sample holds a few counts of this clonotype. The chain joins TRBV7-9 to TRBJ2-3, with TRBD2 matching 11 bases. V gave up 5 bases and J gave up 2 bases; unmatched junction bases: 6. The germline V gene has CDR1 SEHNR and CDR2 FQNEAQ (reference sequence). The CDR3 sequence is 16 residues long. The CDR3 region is CASSAPGLAVTDTQYF. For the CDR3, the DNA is TGTGCCAGCAGCGCCCCGGGACTAGCGGTCACAGATACGCAGTATTTT.

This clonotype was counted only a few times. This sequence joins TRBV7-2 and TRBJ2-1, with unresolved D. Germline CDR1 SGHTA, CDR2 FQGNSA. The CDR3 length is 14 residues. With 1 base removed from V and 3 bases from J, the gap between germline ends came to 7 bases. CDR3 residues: CASSLDRIYNEQFF. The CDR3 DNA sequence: TGTGCCAGCAGCTTAGATCGGATCTACAATGAGCAGTTCTTC. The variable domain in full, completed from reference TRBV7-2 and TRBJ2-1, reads GAGVSQSPSNKVTEKGKDVELRCDPISGHTALYWYRQSLGQGLEFLIYFQGNSAPDKSGLPSDRFSAERTGGSVSTLTIQRTQQEDSAVYLCASSLDRIYNEQFFGPGTRLTVL.

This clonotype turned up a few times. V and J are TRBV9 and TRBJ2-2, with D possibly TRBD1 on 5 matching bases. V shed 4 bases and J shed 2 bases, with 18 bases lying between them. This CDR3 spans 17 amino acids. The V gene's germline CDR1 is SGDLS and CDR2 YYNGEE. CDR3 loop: CASSPHLETVNTGELFF. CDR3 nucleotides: TGTGCCAGCAGCCCCCACCTTGAGACAGTAAACACCGGGGAGCTGTTTTTT.

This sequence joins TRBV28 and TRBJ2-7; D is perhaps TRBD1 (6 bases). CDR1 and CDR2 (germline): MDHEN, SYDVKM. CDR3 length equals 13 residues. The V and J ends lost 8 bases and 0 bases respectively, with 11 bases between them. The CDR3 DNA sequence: TGTGCCAGCCGGACAGCAAACTCCTACGAGCAGTACTTC. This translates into CASRTANSYEQYF.

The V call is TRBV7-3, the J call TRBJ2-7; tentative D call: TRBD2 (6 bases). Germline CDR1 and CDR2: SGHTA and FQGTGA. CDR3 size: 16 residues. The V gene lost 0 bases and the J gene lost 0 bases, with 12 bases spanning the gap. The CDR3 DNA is TGTGCCAGCAGCTTAACGGCTGGCGGGGCCTCCTACGAGCAGTACTTC. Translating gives CASSLTAGGASYEQYF.

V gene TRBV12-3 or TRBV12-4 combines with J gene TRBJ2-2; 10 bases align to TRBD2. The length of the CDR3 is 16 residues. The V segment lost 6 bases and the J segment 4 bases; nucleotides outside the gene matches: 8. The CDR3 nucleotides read TGTGCCAGCAGCTTGACGCTAGCGGGAGTCACCGGGGAGCTGTTTTTT. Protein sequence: CASSLTLAGVTGELFF.

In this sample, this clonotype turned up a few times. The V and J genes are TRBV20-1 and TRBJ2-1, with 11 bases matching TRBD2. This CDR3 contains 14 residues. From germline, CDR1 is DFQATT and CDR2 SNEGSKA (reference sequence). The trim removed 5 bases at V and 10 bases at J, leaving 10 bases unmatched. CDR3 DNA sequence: TGCAGTGCTTTGGCTGCGTTAGCGGGAGGGGAGCAGTTCTTC. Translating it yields CSALAALAGGEQFF.